This T cell receptor beta chain was recorded in a study of T cell repertoires in cytomegalovirus infection (dated by TCRdb to between 2018 and 2021). With respect to the entire study: Peptide stimulations targeted recently identified HLA-C-restricted CMV epitopes, whose presentation resists viral immunomodulation, together with well-studied HLA-B-restricted epitopes. Donor HLA type was relevant to the analysis, as public TCR beta signatures indicated carriage of CMV infection together with the matching HLA type.

The paper's findings and limits, for the study overall: The ex vivo response was dominated by HLA-C-restricted CMV-specific TCR beta clonotypes, and the single most frequent clonotype in two of eight donors was supplied by these HLA-C-restricted clonotypes. In both this cohort and an independent cohort of some 380 donors, the cumulative frequency of public TCR beta family members distinguished carriers of CMV infection plus the relevant HLA type.

Sequenced using an Illumina HiSeq 1500. The public reads were reprocessed in TCRdb via fastp at Q25 and MiXCR, keeping in-frame beta chains. Here each entry gathers all rows of one CDR3 protein and keeps the most common genes and DNA. The sample includes around 140,000 distinct CDR3 sequences, with approximately 30% observed a single time. The biggest ten clones account for roughly half of the sample. Interpreted using the paper, the treatment or condition label stands for: in vitro stimulation with specific CMV peptide epitopes to enrich CMV-specific T cells. This clonotype was recorded a few times. The antigen this receptor binds is unknown. Base qualities are not provided; no much larger clone lies one nucleotide away. From the cysteine through the phenylalanine, the CDR3 covers 15 amino acids. CDR3 DNA is the only sequence kept; it has 45 bases, read in frame from the first base. At the junction V is shortened by 6 bases and J by 1 base, with 15 bases in between. Based on the germline V gene, the CDR1 and CDR2 sequences are MNHEY and SVGAGI.

The chain couples TRBV6-5 to TRBJ2-5; the D gene is perhaps TRBD2, on 5 matching bases. Sequencing was performed on CD8+ T cells from cultured PBMCs, taken from culture after CMV antigen stimulation. The clonotype was recovered from a human donor in good health (CMV status not recorded). Some clones in this sample may be carry-over from other donors' samples. The DNA is as follows: TGTGCCAGCAGCCCTACTAGGGTCCCCCAAGAGACCCAGTACTTC. This encodes CASSPTRVPQETQYF.